The 8 T cell receptor beta chains below come from one sample, sequenced in a study of T cell changes during pregnancy in multiple sclerosis. Sequencing was performed with immunoSEQ multiplex PCR; in TCRdb, only in-frame clones are kept and a portion is missing. In the table there are around 50,000 clones, about 94% of which are singletons. The input for sequencing was CD8+ T cells from peripheral blood mononuclear cells, taken in the first trimester of pregnancy. The receptors were gathered from a female donor with multiple sclerosis, enrolled in a pregnancy study.

The chain carries TRBV29-1 and TRBJ2-1; 12 bases line up with TRBD2. This CDR3 region has 14 residues. V dropped 2 bases and J dropped 8; count of bases not matched to a gene: 4. Germline CDR1 SQVTM, CDR2 ANQGSEA. The CDR3 DNA sequence: TGCAGCGTTGAATTGCTAGCGGGAGGGTATGAGCAGTTCTTC. It encodes CSVELLAGGYEQFF.

This chain uses TRBV27 with TRBJ2-7; TRBD2 agrees at 9 bases. CDR3 length: 17 amino acids. The germline V gene encodes CDR1 MNHEY and CDR2 SMNVEV (reference sequence). V lost 5 bases and J lost 0; bases outside the gene matches: 11. Here the CDR3 DNA reads TGTGCCAGCAGTCCTATCACCGTAGCGGGAGTCTCCTACGAGCAGTACTTC. It encodes CASSPITVAGVSYEQYF.

The chain combines TRBV6-4 with TRBJ2-1; 7 bases are a match to TRBD1. The CDR3 is 14 amino acids. V dropped 4 bases and J dropped 5; count of bases not matched to a gene: 5. Germline CDR1 and CDR2: MRHNA and SNTAGT. The CDR3: CASSAGTAHNEQFF. In nucleotides, the CDR3 is TGTGCCAGCAGTGCCGGGACAGCCCACAATGAGCAGTTCTTC.

The chain carries TRBV7-8 and TRBJ2-5; 9 positions match TRBD2. V trimming: 3 bases; J trimming: 4 bases; junction bases outside the gene matches: 9. The CDR3 length is 16 residues. The V gene's germline CDR1 is SGHVS and CDR2 FQNEAQ. The CDR3 loop reads CASSFPGREGRETQYF. The CDR3 DNA is TGTGCCAGCAGCTTCCCCGGGCGGGAGGGCCGAGAGACCCAGTACTTC.

The V and J genes are TRBV5-8 and TRBJ2-2; 8 bases fit TRBD2. The germline gives CDR1 SGHTS, CDR2 YDEGEE. V gave up 0 bases and J gave up 0 bases; unmatched junction bases: 1. This CDR3 has 16 amino acids. CDR3 protein: CASSLAGGANTGELFF. The CDR3 coding sequence is TGTGCCAGCAGCTTGGCGGGGGGGGCGAACACCGGGGAGCTGTTTTTT. The full variable domain, completed using reference TRBV5-8 and TRBJ2-2, is EAGVTQSPTHLIKTRGQQATLRCSPISGHTSVYWYQQALGLGLQFLLWYDEGEERNRGNFPPRFSGRQFPNYSSELNVNALELEDSALYLCASSLAGGANTGELFFGEGSRLTVL.

This chain links TRBV29-1 with TRBJ2-7; possible D gene TRBD2, 5 bases. Germline lookup yields CDR1 SQVTM and CDR2 ANQGSEA. The CDR3 loop spans 15 amino acids. V gave up 5 bases and J gave up 4 bases, with 21 bases separating them. The CDR3 DNA reads TGCAGCGTTCGGGTGGGTAGGGAGCCCCCGTACGAGCAGTACTTC. Translating it yields CSVRVGREPPYEQYF.

V usage is TRBV19 and J usage is TRBJ1-2; possibly TRBD1 for D (5 bases). V was clipped by 3 bases and J by 7 bases, with 9 bases between them. The CDR3 has 12 residues. Germline assignment: CDR1 LNHDA and CDR2 SQIVND (reference sequence). The CDR3 DNA is TGTGCCAGTAGTATCCCCACAGGTGGCTACACCTTC. Protein sequence: CASSIPTGGYTF.

This chain joins TRBV11-2 and TRBJ2-7; 8 nucleotides match TRBD2. CDR3 size: 13 residues. J lost 4 bases, V lost 8 bases, and 7 bases had no gene match. CDR1 and CDR2 (germline): SGHAT, FQNNGV. DNA for the CDR3: TGTGCCAGCCGCCCGGGGGGGAGATACGAGCAGTACTTC. This sequence encodes CASRPGGRYEQYF.